A single sample is the source of the 8 T cell receptor beta chains below, sequenced in a study of shared clonotypes between healthy human individuals. Clones were sequenced by immunoSEQ multiplex PCR, and TCRdb holds only the in-frame ones, with some missing. The sample holds 2 million to 3 million clones, approximately 94% seen once. Sequencing was done on a sample of naive CD4+ T cells from PBMCs. The sample's subset: CD45RA+ positively selected. The source is a man aged 18 to 29 in good health. Some clones in this sample may be carry-over from other donors' samples.

The V and J genes are TRBV9 and TRBJ2-5; D is uncertain. The CDR3 totals 13 residues. V was cut by 3 bases and J by 5 bases, with 11 bases left in between. Germline CDR1 SGDLS, CDR2 YYNGEE. This CDR3 is CASSARSWETQYF. As DNA, the CDR3 is TGTGCCAGCAGCGCCCGCTCGTGGGAGACCCAGTACTTC.

This clone was found once. Here the CDR3 DNA reads TGTGCCAGCAGCCTCCCGGGACAGGGCTTCGCCGAGCAGTACTTC. It specifies CASSLPGQGFAEQYF. The rearrangement links TRBV25-1 to TRBJ2-7, with 9 bases matching TRBD1. CDR1 MGHDK and CDR2 SYGVNS come from the germline V gene. The CDR3 consists of 15 residues. The V gene end was trimmed by 6 bases and the J gene end by 6 bases; junction bases not matched to a gene: 12.

This clone has just a few counts. Additional DNA sequences in this sample encode the identical CDR3. The V and J genes are TRBV28 and TRBJ1-4; 8 bases are a match to TRBD1. V gave up 5 bases and J gave up 0 bases; unmatched junction bases: 2. The CDR3 length is 15 residues. The V gene's germline CDR1 is MDHEN and CDR2 SYDVKM. In DNA, the CDR3 is TGTGCCAGCAGTCCAGGGGGCGCAACTAATGAAAAACTGTTTTTT. As protein: CASSPGGATNEKLFF.

A word on this clone: Additional DNA sequences in this sample encode the identical CDR3. This chain links TRBV5-1 with TRBJ2-5, with a possible D match to TRBD1 (5 bases). The V and J ends lost 0 bases and 1 base respectively, with 7 bases between them. Germline V gene data show CDR1 as SGHRS and CDR2 as YFSETQ. The CDR3 length is 14 residues. CDR3 in amino acids: CASSLGQGQETQYF. For the CDR3, the DNA is TGCGCCAGCAGCTTGGGGCAGGGCCAAGAGACCCAGTACTTC.

The chain employs TRBV28 and TRBJ2-1, with TRBD2 as a possible D gene (6 bases). The CDR3 has 15 amino acids. Germline CDR1 MDHEN, CDR2 SYDVKM. V was cut by 3 bases and J by 7 bases, with 16 bases left in between. CDR3 loop: CASSFRAGSKNEQFF. The CDR3 region has the DNA TGTGCCAGCAGTTTCCGGGCGGGATCTAAAAATGAGCAGTTCTTC.

The chain is built from TRBV5-1 and TRBJ2-1; a weak D match, TRBD2 (5 bases). The CDR3 has 15 residues. In germline, CDR1 is SGHRS, CDR2 YFSETQ. V was shortened by 4 bases and J by 10 bases, with 21 bases between the two germline ends. This CDR3 reads CASSVTLASFLEQFF. DNA for the CDR3: TGCGCCAGCAGCGTGACCCTAGCCTCGTTTCTGGAGCAGTTCTTC.

The chain combines TRBV1 with TRBJ2-7. TRBV1 is a documented pseudogene. The CDR3 is made up of 16 amino acids. CDR3 DNA sequence: TGCACCAGCAGCCACTCCTCGGGGGCCCCACCCTACGAGCAGTACTTC. Translated: CTSSHSSGAPPYEQYF.

The chain carries TRBV6-5 and TRBJ2-1, with 9 bases identical to TRBD1. The germline gives CDR1 MNHEY, CDR2 SVGAGI. This CDR3 has 14 amino acids. V was clipped by 8 bases and J by 7 bases; unmatched bases: 9. CDR3 amino acids: CASGLGQGYNEQFF. The DNA for the CDR3 is TGTGCCAGCGGGTTGGGACAGGGTTATAATGAGCAGTTCTTC.